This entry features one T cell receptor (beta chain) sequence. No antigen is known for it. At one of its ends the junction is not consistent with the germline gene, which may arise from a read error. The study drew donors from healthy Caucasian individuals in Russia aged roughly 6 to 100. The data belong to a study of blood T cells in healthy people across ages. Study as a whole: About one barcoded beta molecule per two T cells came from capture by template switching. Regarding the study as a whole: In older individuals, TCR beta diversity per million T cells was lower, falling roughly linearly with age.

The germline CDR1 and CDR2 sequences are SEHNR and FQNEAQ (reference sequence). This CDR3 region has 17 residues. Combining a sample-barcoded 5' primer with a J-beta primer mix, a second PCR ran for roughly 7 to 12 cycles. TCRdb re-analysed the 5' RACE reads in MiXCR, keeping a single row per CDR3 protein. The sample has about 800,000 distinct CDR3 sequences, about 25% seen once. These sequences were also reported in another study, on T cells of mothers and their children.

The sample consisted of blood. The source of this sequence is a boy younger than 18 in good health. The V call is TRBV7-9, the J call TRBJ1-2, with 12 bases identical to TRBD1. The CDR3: CASSLGPLGQGAHGYTF. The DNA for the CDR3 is TGCGCCAGCAGCTTGGGGCCCTTGGGACAGGGGGCTCATGGCTACACCTTC.